This T cell receptor (beta chain) was identified during a study of control samples from healthy donors and cancer patients. The CDR3 is made up of 13 amino acids. V lost 7 bases to trimming and J lost 8 bases, with 17 bases between them. Germline V gene lookup returns CDR1 LNHDA and CDR2 SQIVND (reference sequence). Sequencing used immunoSEQ multiplex PCR; TCRdb keeps in-frame clones, though not all of them. The table lists 100,000 to 120,000 clones, over 75% of them singletons, with about 3.9% in the top ten. Sequencing used PBMCs. The chain recombines TRBV19 with TRBJ1-1, with D uncertain. This clonotype was obtained from a woman aged 55-70 years with lung cancer. The CDR3 DNA follows: TGTGCCAGTATCCATTATCGAGGTTCGGAAGCTTTCTTT. The encoded protein is CASIHYRGSEAFF.